This TCR beta chain was obtained from a study of regulatory T cells in long-lasting Graves disease. HTBI primers from iRepertoire and Arm-PCR of CDR3 regions yielded the TCR beta libraries. TCRdb reanalysed the multiplex PCR reads using MiXCR and keeps one entry per CDR3 protein. The data hold 400,000 to 500,000 distinct CDR3 sequences, with roughly 21% observed a single time. This CDR3 has 15 residues. Between the trimmed V and J ends, which lost 6 bases and 3 bases, there was a span of 15 bases. Per the germline V gene, CDR1 is SGHRS and CDR2 is YFSETQ. Documented time point: persistent/refractory GD, antithyroid drugs over 5 years with positive TRAb. TCR sequences were obtained from RNA taken from PBMCs.

This specimen was peripheral blood mononuclear cells (PBMCs), taken when the disease was refractory, from a patient treated with antithyroid drugs. The clonotype was recovered from a female donor with Graves disease. The chain is built from TRBV5-1 and TRBJ2-2, with D possibly being TRBD1 or TRBD2 (5 bases each). The CDR3 bases are TGCGCCAGCAAGGGGTCAAGGGGAGACACCGGGGAGCTGTTTTTT. Residues: CASKGSRGDTGELFF.